This T cell receptor (beta chain) was profiled in a study of T cells in localized non-small cell lung cancer (dated by TCRdb to about 2020). A note on the overall study: Comparing tumors with uninvolved tumor-adjacent lungs, the study looked at the T cell repertoires of around 250 patients with early-stage NSCLC. All 240 or so NSCLC patients in the cohort were treatment-naive and had localized lung tumors that were resected. NSCLC patients had a mean age of approximately 66 years, and around 140 were male and over 85 female.

At diagnosis, peripheral blood, uninvolved tumor-adjacent lung and tumor were collected and were preserved as a mix of fresh-frozen and FFPE material. Blood samples were analyzed as peripheral blood mononuclear cells for TCR repertoire profiling. Worth noting for this clone: What antigen it recognizes has not been identified. Per-base qualities were not stored, and no clone one base away is much larger.

The CDR3 sequence holds 15 residues, the cysteine and phenylalanine included. The CDR3 DNA has 45 bases and is translated from base 1. For this chain, trimming is 6 bases at the V end and 6 bases at the J end, and the number of junction bases without a gene match is 5. General findings and caveats noted by the study authors: Multi-region tumor sequencing was not performed, so intratumor heterogeneity could not be excluded. Uninvolved tumor-adjacent lung showed the highest T cell clonality, higher than tumor, which suggests more focused antigenic responses in the uninvolved tumor-adjacent lung. Longer overall survival was associated with higher blood T cell density, whereas shorter survival was associated with higher adjacent-lung clonality. Because the study design was exploratory, TCR variables were selected using unadjusted p-values without false-discovery rate correction. A median of approximately 50 of the top 100 tumor clones turned up in the paired uninvolved adjacent lung, and about 28 of those clones also ranked among the top 100 of that same adjacent lung.

TCR beta CDR3 regions were sequenced from DNA using the immunoSEQ Assay. The authors' analysis ran thus. To compute T cell density, TCR beta template counts were normalized to usable DNA, which was estimated by amplifying housekeeping genes. Richness was estimated using the preseqR package, with extrapolation to 400,000 templates for PBMC samples and to 120,000 templates for tissue samples. Clonality was calculated as one minus Pielou's evenness. Tissue-enriched TCRs were identified by differential abundance testing using productive amino-acid clonotypes, minimum total count 5 and alpha 0.1. Repertoire overlap between compartments was quantified with the Jaccard Index and Morisita Overlap Index. GLIPH grouped TCR beta CDR3s together with public tetramer-defined viral CDR3s, and a viral motif had to include at least three viral sequences and also show V-gene enrichment. TCRdb obtained this table from immuneACCESS and retained in-frame rearrangements with V and J assigned. These tables miss some clones; where compared with another copy, unresolved V genes account for less than half of the shortfall, and the remainder is unexplained. V, J and clone size are taken as reported in that table, and D and trimming were inferred from the DNA itself. The sample profile shows about 57,000 clones; approximately 90% of them were found once. Around 20% of the sample is in the top ten clones.

The sequence came from a man aged 35 to 69 with stage I lung adenocarcinoma. Sequenced material: peripheral blood, taken before any cancer treatment. The rearranged segments are TRBV23-1 and TRBJ2-1, with 13 central nucleotides matching TRBD2. TRBV23-1 is sorted into the ORF group, with uncertain function. The encoded CDR3 is CASRPGTSGTNEQFF. The bases read TGCGCCAGCAGACCCGGGACTAGCGGGACCAATGAGCAGTTCTTC.